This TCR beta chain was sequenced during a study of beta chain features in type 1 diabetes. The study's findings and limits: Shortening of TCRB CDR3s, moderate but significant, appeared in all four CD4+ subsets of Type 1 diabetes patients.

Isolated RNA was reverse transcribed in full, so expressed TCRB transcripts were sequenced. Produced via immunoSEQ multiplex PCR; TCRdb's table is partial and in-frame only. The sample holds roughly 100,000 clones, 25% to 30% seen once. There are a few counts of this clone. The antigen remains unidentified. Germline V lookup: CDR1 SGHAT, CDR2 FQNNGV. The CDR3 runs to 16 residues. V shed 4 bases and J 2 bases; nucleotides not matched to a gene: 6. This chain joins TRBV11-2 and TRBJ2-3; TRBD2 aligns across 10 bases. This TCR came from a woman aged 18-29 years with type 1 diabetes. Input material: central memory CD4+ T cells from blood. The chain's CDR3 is CASSSYSGRHTDTQYF. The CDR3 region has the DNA TGTGCCAGCAGCTCCTATAGCGGGAGGCACACAGATACGCAGTATTTT.